The 7 T cell receptor beta chains reported below all come from one sample, sequenced in a study of blood T cell repertoires in COVID-19. The table came from immunoSEQ multiplex PCR; TCRdb's copy has only in-frame clones and leaves some out. There are a few hundred thousand clones in the sample; 70% to 85% occur only once, and approximately 2.4% lies in the top ten. Sequenced sample: peripheral blood. The receptor set was obtained from a man in his forties or fifties who had recovered from COVID-19.

This chain uses TRBV6-1 with TRBJ1-1, with D possibly TRBD1 on 6 matching bases. The CDR3 covers 16 residues. Germline loops: CDR1 MNHNS, CDR2 SASEGT. V dropped 1 base and J dropped 2 bases, with 14 bases sitting between them. CDR3: CASSEGYGTTNTEAFF. The CDR3, as DNA: TGTGCCAGCAGTGAAGGCTACGGGACAACCAACACTGAAGCTTTCTTT.

This sequence joins TRBV12-3 or TRBV12-4 and TRBJ2-1; no definite D call. Trimming removed 6 bases at V and 4 bases at J, with 7 bases between. The CDR3 runs 12 residues. Here the CDR3 reads CASSKEYNEQFF. For the CDR3, the DNA is TGTGCCAGCAGCAAGGAGTACAATGAGCAGTTCTTC.

J is TRBJ2-1 and V is TRBV10-1; tentative D call: TRBD1 (5 bases). CDR1 is WNHNN, CDR2 SYGVQD, per germline (reference sequence). Trimming stripped 4 bases from V and 6 bases from J, with 10 bases between. The CDR3 totals 13 residues. CDR3 amino acids: CASSAQAGNEQFF. The CDR3 nucleotides read TGCGCCAGCAGTGCACAGGCAGGCAATGAGCAGTTCTTC.

The chain recombines TRBV4-3 with TRBJ2-7; D is perhaps TRBD1 (5 bases). V lost 0 bases to trimming and J lost 5 bases, with 14 bases between them. This CDR3 has 15 amino acids. The germline V gene has CDR1 LGHNA and CDR2 YSLEER. Here the CDR3 DNA reads TGCGCCAGCAGCCAAGACCGACAGTTGAGCGACGAGCAGTACTTC. It is translated as CASSQDRQLSDEQYF.

This rearrangement joins TRBV19 to TRBJ1-2; the match to TRBD1 covers 7 bases. Germline V CDR1 and CDR2: LNHDA, SQIVND (reference sequence). Trimming removed 7 bases from V and 4 bases from J; junction bases left unmatched: 9. CDR3 size: 14 residues. DNA of the CDR3: TGTGCCAGTATCCAGATCGGACAGGTCTATGGCTACACCTTC. Amino acid sequence: CASIQIGQVYGYTF.

The CDR3 DNA follows: TGTGCCAGCAGCTTGGGGCAGGCGAGCAATCAGCCCCAGCATTTT. As protein: CASSLGQASNQPQHF. This rearrangement joins TRBV5-5 to TRBJ1-5, with D unresolved. V was clipped by 0 bases and J by 1 base, with 8 bases between them. The CDR3 is 15 residues long. Germline assignment: CDR1 SGHKS and CDR2 YYEKEE (reference sequence).

The chain uses TRBV18 and TRBJ2-2, with 7 bases lining up with TRBD1. The germline CDR1 and CDR2 sequences are KGHSH and LQKENI. The ends lost 2 bases at V and 2 bases at J; junction bases unmatched: 2. There are 15 residues in the CDR3. The CDR3 protein is CASSPNRGNTGELFF. The CDR3 DNA follows: TGTGCCAGCTCACCAAACAGGGGCAACACCGGGGAGCTGTTTTTT.